This T cell receptor (beta chain) derives from a study of low-dose radiotherapy and immunotherapy resistance in tumors. CDR1 and CDR2 from the germline V gene are ENHRY and SYGVKD. Deletions cut 10 bases from V and 6 bases from J, with 22 bases between. The CDR3 has 14 amino acids. TCRs were amplified for roughly 20 PCR cycles with a constant-region primer and V-primer adapter. TCRdb analysed the reads with MiXCR anew, one entry per CDR3 protein. The sample lists 40,000 to 65,000 distinct CDR3 sequences; roughly 33% were seen once. The time point is: after trial treatment. Treatment of the sample: LDRT plus nivolumab, ipilimumab, low-dose cyclophosphamide and aspirin (RACIN trial). Eligible patients bore advanced solid tumors devoid of tumor-infiltrating lymphocytes. The table lists this clonotype with many counts.

The V and J genes are TRBV10-3 and TRBJ2-7, with D possibly matching TRBD1 (6 bases). Sequenced material: PBMCs, taken after low-dose radiotherapy plus immunotherapy. This TCR derives from a male donor with rectosigmoid adenocarcinoma. CDR3 residues: CATTAGVRGSEQYF. CDR3 DNA: TGTGCCACGACCGCCGGCGTGAGGGGGTCCGAGCAGTACTTC.